These 13 T cell receptor beta chains share one sample of origin, sequenced in a study of somatic mutations in cytotoxic T cells in rheumatoid arthritis. Profiling relied on immunoSEQ multiplex PCR, and the TCRdb table lists in-frame clones only, not all of them. The sample contains tens of thousands of clones, approximately 78% of which appear only once. The sample comprised CD8+ T cells sorted from blood. Receptors were obtained from an adult with rheumatoid arthritis.

The chain uses TRBV20-1 and TRBJ2-7; D is uncertain. The V and J ends lost 1 base and 7 bases respectively, with 8 bases between them. The CDR3 sequence is 11 residues long. Germline V gives CDR1 DFQATT, CDR2 SNEGSKA (reference sequence). CDR3 region: CSARVGWEQYF. In nucleotides, the CDR3 is TGCAGTGCTAGAGTAGGCTGGGAGCAGTACTTC.

The V call is TRBV25-1, the J call TRBJ2-2; D not resolved. This CDR3 region has 16 residues. V was cut by 5 bases and J by 1 base, with 14 bases left in between. The germline V gene encodes CDR1 MGHDK and CDR2 SYGVNS. Here the CDR3 reads CASSPPGQVNTGELFF. Written as DNA, the CDR3 is TGTGCCAGCAGTCCCCCCGGGCAGGTGAACACCGGGGAGCTGTTTTTT.

The genes are TRBV2 and TRBJ2-3; 13 bases fit TRBD2. This CDR3 has 15 amino acids. The junction had 6 bases not matched to a gene; V was cut back by 4 bases and J by 8 bases. Germline V gives CDR1 SNHLY, CDR2 FYNNEI. In DNA form, the CDR3 reads TGTGCCAGCAGTGGAACTAGCGGGGGGGAGGCTACGCAGTATTTT. Translation gives CASSGTSGGEATQYF.

The rearrangement links TRBV7-8 to TRBJ1-5; no clear D. There are 17 residues in the CDR3. Germline lookup yields CDR1 SGHVS and CDR2 FQNEAQ. Trimming shortened V by 5 bases and J by 0 bases, and 17 bases separated the two germline ends. DNA for the CDR3: TGTGCCAGCAGCCCCACGACAAACACTTATAGCAATCAGCCCCAGCATTTT. This gives the protein CASSPTTNTYSNQPQHF.

CDR3 in amino acids: CSVVVDWGETQYF. CDR3 nucleotide sequence: TGCAGCGTTGTGGTCGACTGGGGGGAGACCCAGTACTTC. This chain connects TRBV29-1 to TRBJ2-5; either TRBD1 or TRBD2 may supply D (5 bases each). Trimming pared 4 bases from V and 5 bases from J, leaving 14 bases between. The CDR3 is made up of 13 amino acids. The germline gives CDR1 SQVTM, CDR2 ANQGSEA.

This clone was seen a few times. The chain employs TRBV28 and TRBJ2-1; D perhaps matches TRBD1 (5 bases). Trimming took 5 bases from V and 4 from J, leaving 18 bases between them. Germline values: CDR1 MDHEN, CDR2 SYDVKM. The CDR3 has 16 amino acids. In DNA, the CDR3 is TGTGCCAGCAGTCCGATAGGGCTCAGGGTGTACAATGAGCAGTTCTTC. This sequence encodes CASSPIGLRVYNEQFF.

This sequence joins TRBV6-6 and TRBJ2-3, with 7 positions matching TRBD2. Germline CDR1 reads MNHNY; CDR2 reads SVGAGI (reference sequence). Trimming at V came to 6 bases and at J to 5 bases, leaving 8 bases not matched to a gene. The CDR3 sequence is 14 residues long. The DNA for the CDR3 is TGTGCCAGCAGACACGTCGGGGGGAAAGATACGCAGTATTTT. This encodes CASRHVGGKDTQYF.

The chain couples TRBV7-3 to TRBJ2-1; D could derive from TRBD1 or TRBD2 (5 bases each). Trimming took 2 bases from V and 1 from J, leaving 12 bases between them. CDR3 length: 16 amino acids. Germline V gene sequence: CDR1 SGHTA, CDR2 FQGTGA. CDR3 residues: CASSLEGRGSYNEQFF. In nucleotides, the CDR3 is TGTGCCAGCAGCTTAGAGGGGAGAGGGTCCTACAATGAGCAGTTCTTC. Complete variable domain (other parts from reference TRBV7-3 and TRBJ2-1): GAGVSQTPSNKVTEKGKYVELRCDPISGHTALYWYRQSLGQGPEFLIYFQGTGAADDSGLPNDRFFAVRPEGSVSTLKIQRTERGDSAVYLCASSLEGRGSYNEQFFGPGTRLTVL.

This clone was observed a single time. This rearrangement joins TRBV2 to TRBJ2-7; possibly TRBD1 for D (6 bases). Trimming stripped 3 bases from V and 4 bases from J, with 22 bases between. The germline V gene encodes CDR1 SNHLY and CDR2 FYNNEI. The CDR3 consists of 17 residues. The CDR3 nucleotides are TGTGCCAGCAGTGATTGGGGCGACAGGCGCAACCCTTACGAGCAGTACTTC. It yields the protein CASSDWGDRRNPYEQYF. Looking up the rest from reference TRBV2 and TRBJ2-7 gives the full variable domain: EPEVTQTPSHQVTQMGQEVILRCVPISNHLYFYWYRQILGQKVEFLVSFYNNEISEKSEIFDDQFSVERPDGSNFTLKIRSTKLEDSAMYFCASSDWGDRRNPYEQYFGPGTRLTVT.

The chain couples TRBV13 to TRBJ2-1; D tentatively fits TRBD1 or TRBD2 (5 bases each). The V gene lost 2 bases and the J gene lost 3 bases, with 11 bases spanning the gap. Germline lookup yields CDR1 PRHDT and CDR2 FYEKMQ (reference sequence). This CDR3 has 15 amino acids. CDR3 sequence reads: CASSLIGDLYNEQFF. The CDR3 DNA reads as TGTGCCAGCAGCTTAATAGGGGACCTCTACAATGAGCAGTTCTTC.

The chain combines TRBV10-1 with TRBJ1-3; D gene ambiguous. The CDR3 length is 15 residues. Germline V gene sequence: CDR1 WNHNN, CDR2 SYGVQD (reference sequence). Trimming took off 3 bases at V and 2 bases at J, with 11 bases between the two ends. The CDR3 sequence is CASSDADLTGNTIYF. The CDR3 bases are TGCGCCAGCAGTGATGCGGACCTGACTGGAAACACCATATATTTT.

CDR3 bases: TGTGCCAGCAGTGCACACTCAGGGAGTCAGCCCCAGCATTTT. It encodes CASSAHSGSQPQHF. V and J are TRBV27 and TRBJ1-5, with a tentative D call TRBD1 (5 bases). The CDR3 length is 14 residues. Germline-derived CDR1 and CDR2 are MNHEY and SMNVEV (reference sequence). V shed 5 bases and J shed 6 bases, with 14 bases lying between them.

The chain is built from TRBV7-9 and TRBJ1-2, with D perhaps matching TRBD1 (5 bases). The germline gives CDR1 SEHNR, CDR2 FQNEAQ (reference sequence). This CDR3 has 13 amino acids. V dropped 0 bases and J dropped 6 bases, with 8 bases sitting between them. Written as DNA, the CDR3 is TGTGCCAGCAGCTTAGCAGGGGCTGATGGCTACACCTTC. It is translated as CASSLAGADGYTF.